This T cell receptor beta chain was documented in a study of T cell changes during pregnancy in multiple sclerosis. Data came from immunoSEQ multiplex PCR; TCRdb stores just in-frame clones and leaves some out. Altogether about 75,000 clones are present, around 92% being singletons, with the ten largest covering over 0.7%. Germline CDR1 reads MDHEN; CDR2 reads SYDVKM. Trimming removed 8 bases at V and 8 bases at J, with 21 bases between. The length of the CDR3 is 14 residues. Only one count was recorded for this clone. Specimen: peripheral blood, collected in the first trimester of pregnancy. The rearrangement joins TRBV28 to TRBJ1-2, with a weak D call TRBD1 (5 bases). The TCR comes from a female donor in good health, enrolled as a control in a pregnancy study. CDR3 loop: CASGKGLSKGGYTF. The CDR3 bases are TGTGCCAGCGGAAAGGGACTCTCGAAGGGAGGCTACACCTTC.